Below, 20 T cell receptor beta chains from the same sample are listed, as sequenced in a study of T cell responses to AZD1222 COVID-19 vaccine. This table comes from immunoSEQ multiplex PCR, and its TCRdb copy is limited to in-frame clones, with some not included. The repertoire holds about 130,000 clones, with more than 80% as singletons. Specimen: peripheral blood, collected on day 0 of AZD1222 vaccination. Source of these receptors: an adult in good health.

The chain links TRBV5-1 to TRBJ1-6, with TRBD1 matching over 12 bases. J lost 5 bases, V lost 2 bases, and 11 bases had no gene match. In germline, CDR1 is SGHRS, CDR2 YFSETQ. CDR3 length: 19 amino acids. DNA for the CDR3: TGCGCCAGCAGCTTTGATTCGGGACAGGGGGCGGCCAATAATTCACCCCTCCACTTT. Protein product: CASSFDSGQGAANNSPLHF.

The rearrangement links TRBV6-5 to TRBJ1-6; D not certain. Looked up from germline, CDR1 is MNHEY and CDR2 is SVGAGI. Trimming removed 8 bases at V and 5 bases at J, with 10 bases between. The CDR3 runs to 13 residues. The CDR3 nucleotides are TGTGCCAGCCGGGTGCTGGATAATTCACCCCTCCACTTT. Translated: CASRVLDNSPLHF.

V and J are TRBV6-5 and TRBJ1-2; D unresolved. The CDR3 extends over 13 amino acids. Germline lookup yields CDR1 MNHEY and CDR2 SVGAGI. The V and J ends lost 7 bases and 2 bases respectively, with 11 bases between them. The chain's CDR3 is CASTRAGNYGYTF. The CDR3 DNA reads as TGTGCCAGCACGCGGGCTGGAAACTATGGCTACACCTTC.

This chain connects TRBV19 to TRBJ2-7; possibly TRBD1 for D (6 bases). Germline V gene sequence: CDR1 LNHDA, CDR2 SQIVND (reference sequence). This CDR3 spans 13 amino acids. V lost 4 bases and J 3 bases, leaving 10 bases between the germline ends. The CDR3 DNA reads TGTGCCAGTAGTAACCAACAGGGCTACGAGCAGTACTTC. Its protein product is CASSNQQGYEQYF.

The chain uses TRBV7-8 and TRBJ1-6; possible D gene TRBD1, 6 bases. The CDR3 covers 15 residues. Between the trimmed V and J ends, which lost 3 bases and 5 bases, there was a span of 11 bases. CDR1 is SGHVS, CDR2 FQNEAQ, per germline. CDR3 coding DNA: TGTGCCAGCAGCTTGCGGACAGCAAATAATTCACCCCTCCACTTT. Translated, it gives CASSLRTANNSPLHF. The full variable domain, rest sourced from reference TRBV7-8 and TRBJ1-6, is GAGVSQSPRYKVAKRGQDVALRCDPISGHVSLFWYQQALGQGPEFLTYFQNEAQLDKSGLPSDRFFAERPEGSVSTLKIQRTQQEDSAVYLCASSLRTANNSPLHFGNGTRLTVT.

The CDR3 protein is CASSVGIADYNEQFF. CDR3 sequence (DNA): TGTGCCAGCAGCGTAGGCATAGCGGACTACAATGAGCAGTTCTTC. This chain links TRBV9 with TRBJ2-1; TRBD2 is a possible D gene (6 bases). The CDR3 is 15 amino acids. The germline CDR1 and CDR2 sequences are SGDLS and YYNGEE. Trimming removed 0 bases from V and 3 bases from J, with 10 bases in between.

J is TRBJ1-2 and V is TRBV30; 9 bases fit TRBD1. Trimming at V came to 3 bases and at J to 6 bases, leaving 11 bases not matched to a gene. Per germline, CDR1 GTSNPN and CDR2 SVGIG (reference sequence). This CDR3 region has 15 residues. CDR3 sequence: CAWRAPPGQGDGYTF. The CDR3 DNA is TGTGCCTGGAGGGCTCCGCCGGGACAGGGAGATGGCTACACCTTC.

This clone appeared a single time. The chain has TRBV5-1 and TRBJ2-2; 12 bases align to TRBD1. V trimming: 4 bases; J trimming: 7 bases; junction bases outside the gene matches: 5. Germline V gene data show CDR1 as SGHRS and CDR2 as YFSETQ. The CDR3 spans 15 residues. CDR3: CASSQGQGADGELFF. The DNA of the CDR3 is TGCGCCAGCAGCCAGGGACAGGGGGCCGACGGGGAGCTGTTTTTT.

This chain joins TRBV6-5 and TRBJ2-1; 11 bases are shared with TRBD1. V gave up 2 bases and J gave up 6 bases; unmatched junction bases: 6. From germline, CDR1 is MNHEY and CDR2 SVGAGI. The length of the CDR3 is 16 residues. The CDR3 reads CASSYRTGGNPNEQFF. The CDR3 coding sequence is TGTGCCAGCAGTTACCGGACAGGGGGCAACCCCAATGAGCAGTTCTTC.

This clone has just one count. The rearrangement joins TRBV4-2 to TRBJ2-3; D is perhaps TRBD2 (6 bases). Trimming took 4 bases from V and 3 from J, leaving 8 bases between them. This CDR3 contains 13 residues. The germline gives CDR1 LGHNA, CDR2 YNFKEQ. The chain's CDR3 is CASSPGGTDTQYF. CDR3 in DNA: TGTGCCAGCAGCCCCGGGGGAACAGATACGCAGTATTTT.

The CDR3 nucleotides read TGTGCCAGCAGCCCCCCGGGAGGGGGCCTGGGATCACCCCTCCACTTT. This codes for CASSPPGGGLGSPLHF. V usage is TRBV5-6 and J usage is TRBJ1-6, with 7 bases matching TRBD1. The CDR3 sequence is 16 residues long. Unmatched junction bases numbered 14, after V lost 4 bases and J lost 10 bases. Germline V gives CDR1 SGHDT, CDR2 YYEEEE. Together with reference TRBV5-6 and TRBJ1-6, the CDR3 gives the full variable domain: DAGVTQSPTHLIKTRGQQVTLRCSPKSGHDTVSWYQQALGQGPQFIFQYYEEEERQRGNFPDRFSGHQFPNYSSELNVNALLLGDSALYLCASSPPGGGLGSPLHFGNGTRLTVT.

V gene TRBV5-6 combines with J gene TRBJ2-3; 14 bases agree with TRBD2. CDR3 size: 19 residues. Germline V gene data show CDR1 as SGHDT and CDR2 as YYEEEE. Trimming took 4 bases from V and 0 from J; bases not matched to a gene: 10. The CDR3 protein is CASSERTSGGLGSTDTQYF. CDR3 in DNA: TGTGCCAGCAGCGAAAGGACTAGCGGGGGGCTGGGGAGCACAGATACGCAGTATTTT. Together with reference TRBV5-6 and TRBJ2-3, the CDR3 gives the full variable domain: DAGVTQSPTHLIKTRGQQVTLRCSPKSGHDTVSWYQQALGQGPQFIFQYYEEEERQRGNFPDRFSGHQFPNYSSELNVNALLLGDSALYLCASSERTSGGLGSTDTQYFGPGTRLTVL.

The chain combines TRBV3-1 (or the pseudogene TRBV3-2) with TRBJ2-5; D could derive from TRBD1 or TRBD2 (6 bases each). Germline V gives CDR1 LGHDT, CDR2 YNNKEL (reference sequence). With 0 bases removed from V and 3 bases from J, the gap between germline ends came to 20 bases. The CDR3 extends over 18 amino acids. The CDR3 DNA reads TGTGCCAGCAGCCAAGAAATCGGAGGGGGTGGGGGCAAAGAGACCCAGTACTTC. It specifies CASSQEIGGGGGKETQYF.

This clone appeared once. The V and J genes are TRBV5-1 and TRBJ2-7; D is undetermined. The germline V gene encodes CDR1 SGHRS and CDR2 YFSETQ. CDR3 length: 13 residues. Trimming removed 3 bases from V and 5 bases from J, with 12 bases in between. CDR3: CASSSVGVDEQYF. CDR3 DNA sequence: TGCGCCAGCAGCTCTGTCGGAGTCGACGAGCAGTACTTC.

The chain joins TRBV6-5 to TRBJ1-3; D not resolved. The CDR3 contains 16 residues. Germline CDR1 and CDR2: MNHEY and SVGAGI. Trimming took 2 bases from V and 0 from J, leaving 11 bases between them. DNA of the CDR3: TGTGCCAGCAGTTACAGCCAGGCCAACTCTGGAAACACCATATATTTT. Translation gives CASSYSQANSGNTIYF.

The rearrangement uses TRBV28 and TRBJ2-7; 11 nucleotides line up with TRBD1. Germline V gene data show CDR1 as MDHEN and CDR2 as SYDVKM. Trimming cost V 5 bases and J 1 base; bases outside gene matches: 7. The CDR3 loop spans 16 amino acids. CDR3 residues: CASSLSGTGGSYEQYF. In nucleotides, the CDR3 is TGTGCCAGCAGTCTCTCCGGGACAGGGGGGTCCTACGAGCAGTACTTC.

The gene calls are TRBV5-1 and TRBJ1-6; D perhaps matches TRBD1 (5 bases). The CDR3 covers 18 residues. V was shortened by 7 bases and J by 7 bases, with 27 bases between the two germline ends. CDR1 is SGHRS and CDR2 is YFSETQ in the germline V gene. DNA of the CDR3: TGCGCCAGCGCCTCGGGGGGACTGGTGGGAACTGGGAATTCACCCCTCCACTTT. Translation gives CASASGGLVGTGNSPLHF. The whole variable domain, remainder taken from reference TRBV5-1 and TRBJ1-6, is KAGVTQTPRYLIKTRGQQVTLSCSPISGHRSVSWYQQTPGQGLQFLFEYFSETQRNKGNFPGRFSGRQFSNSRSEMNVSTLELGDSALYLCASASGGLVGTGNSPLHFGNGTRLTVT.

This chain links TRBV6-4 with TRBJ1-1, with no clear D. Trimming took off 5 bases at V and 1 base at J, with 8 bases between the two ends. This CDR3 is built from 13 residues. Germline V gives CDR1 MRHNA, CDR2 SNTAGT. CDR3 bases: TGTGCCAGCAGTTCTTTTCCGAACACTGAAGCTTTCTTT. Translated, it gives CASSSFPNTEAFF.

V is TRBV5-1 and J is TRBJ1-2; D is perhaps TRBD1 (5 bases). This CDR3 region has 13 residues. Germline CDR1 is SGHRS and CDR2 is YFSETQ. Trimming took 5 bases from V and 8 from J, leaving 16 bases between them. CDR3 sequence reads: CASSWDPSLGYTF. The CDR3 DNA reads TGCGCCAGCAGTTGGGACCCCAGTCTGGGCTACACCTTC.

The V and J genes are TRBV6-5 and TRBJ1-2; the D is unclear. The germline V and J ends were trimmed by 5 bases and 8 bases, with 18 bases remaining between them. The CDR3 has 14 amino acids. Looked up from germline, CDR1 is MNHEY and CDR2 is SVGAGI. The CDR3 nucleotides are TGTGCCAGCAGTCCCATGTCGGGATTCGAGGGCTACACCTTC. This codes for CASSPMSGFEGYTF.